This T cell receptor (beta chain) was sequenced during a study of naive and memory T cell subsets (dated by TCRdb to between 2016 and 2019). With regard to the full study: The figure summarizing these samples reported ten or so blood donors, 7 tuberculin skin test biopsies and 3 saline control biopsies. PCR2 was typically a SYBR Green qPCR stopped at a set threshold; low-input samples could instead use end-point PCR (around 6 cycles). Skin biopsies were taken from tuberculin skin test sites or from saline-injected control sites and were processed for RNA extraction as described before. Broad study findings and their caveats: The RNA-based method was acknowledged as potentially sensitive to TCR transcript changes with T cell activation and differentiation. TCR sequences were reportedly recovered from both types of skin biopsy, with far more TCRs being found at tuberculin skin test sites. The paper did not give details on skin biopsy collection and RNA processing but referred to earlier studies for those details. Higher TCR numbers at tuberculin skin test sites were interpreted as T cell infiltration of a delayed type IV hypersensitivity reaction.

The sample's treatment or condition label, decoded: skin biopsy from PPD injection site in Mantoux-positive individual. Using 3' ligation of a UMI-containing oligonucleotide to TCR cDNA, the study laid out a robust and sensitive protocol to amplify, sequence and analyze TCRs. Tuberculin skin test biopsies were obtained from sites injected with PPD in individuals who had a positive Mantoux test. Before reverse transcription, total RNA that had not been cell sorted was treated with RQ1 DNase, with a target input of 1 to 1000 ng. Libraries were prepared from skin biopsies and whole blood so that pipeline robustness could be tested in samples in which T cells form a minority population. Libraries were constructed by UMI-ligation and nested PCR. The ligated cDNA was amplified in four rounds of PCR with nested alpha and beta constant region primers together with the SP2 primer. TCR RNA was reverse transcribed with SuperScript IV using alpha and beta constant region primers for the blood and skin samples. Using T4 RNA ligase 1, an oligonucleotide carrying both the Illumina SP2 primer and a UMI was ligated onto the 3' end of the cDNA. The 12-nucleotide UMI was composed of two random hexamers separated by an eight-base spacer, which was included to prevent hairpin formation. TCR alpha and beta chain libraries were processed separately from the second PCR onward, with dual indexing for multiplexing. After pooling, the indexed libraries were analyzed by capillary electrophoresis and sequenced on either an Illumina MiSeq or NextSeq. To boost base diversity and improve cluster recognition, PhiX DNA at about 5-7.5% was spiked into the libraries. As for the original processing: UMIs were extracted from read 2 by Demultiplexor and combined with the TCR sequence from read 1, and reads were split according to sample indices. Decombinator identified V and J genes and V-J junctions and gave each TCR a five-part identifier that included V and J deletions. Collapsinator used UMIs to correct sequencing errors and PCR amplification heterogeneity, producing a UMI-based abundance for each TCR. CDR3Translator turned identifiers into nucleotide sequence, translated the nucleotide sequence into amino acids, and pulled out CDR3 regions based on terminal motifs. Error-corrected counts of alpha and beta TCRs from blood and skin were compared after being normalized to the amount of input RNA. TCRdb trimmed the raw reads at Q25, called clones with MiXCR and kept productive beta chains. Every entry covers one CDR3 protein and lists the most common genes and DNA from its rows. The V and J calls reflect TCRdb's pipeline rather than the authors' work. Across this sample there are 40,000 or so distinct CDR3 sequences, with about 11% seen only once. Together, the top ten hold around 3.9% of the sample.

This clonotype appeared a few times. It has no known antigen specificity. One junction end disagrees with the germline gene, perhaps due to a read error. This material consisted of skin, taken from a tuberculin skin test site. This TCR was recovered from an adult in good health.

CDR3 reads: CASSIAGGPGNEQFF. The nucleotides are TGTGCCAGCAGTATAGCGGGAGGGCCGGGGAATGAGCAGTTCTTC. The chain is made from TRBV12-3 or TRBV12-4 and TRBJ2-1; 11 bases in between match TRBD2. Its CDR3 holds 15 amino acids, cysteine through phenylalanine. Only the CDR3 portion is preserved as DNA: 45 bases, with reading frame beginning at the first base.